Here is one T cell receptor (beta chain) with its context. One end of the junction fails to match germline, which may point to a read error. The V gene's germline CDR1 is SGHVS and CDR2 FQNEAQ. The CDR3 loop spans 14 amino acids. The data were obtained in a study of neurological immune-mediated disorders. Each CDR3 protein is one row after TCRdb ran MiXCR on the 5' RACE reads. The sample lists around 25,000 distinct CDR3 sequences, approximately 21% occurring once. The chain has TRBV7-8 and TRBJ2-1, with TRBD1 as a possible D gene (6 bases). The clonotype originates from a woman aged 60-70 years in good health. The sample consisted of PBMCs. The CDR3 bases are TGTGCCAGCATCTTAGGACAGATTTACAATGATCAGTTCTTC. It translates to CASILGQIYNDQFF.